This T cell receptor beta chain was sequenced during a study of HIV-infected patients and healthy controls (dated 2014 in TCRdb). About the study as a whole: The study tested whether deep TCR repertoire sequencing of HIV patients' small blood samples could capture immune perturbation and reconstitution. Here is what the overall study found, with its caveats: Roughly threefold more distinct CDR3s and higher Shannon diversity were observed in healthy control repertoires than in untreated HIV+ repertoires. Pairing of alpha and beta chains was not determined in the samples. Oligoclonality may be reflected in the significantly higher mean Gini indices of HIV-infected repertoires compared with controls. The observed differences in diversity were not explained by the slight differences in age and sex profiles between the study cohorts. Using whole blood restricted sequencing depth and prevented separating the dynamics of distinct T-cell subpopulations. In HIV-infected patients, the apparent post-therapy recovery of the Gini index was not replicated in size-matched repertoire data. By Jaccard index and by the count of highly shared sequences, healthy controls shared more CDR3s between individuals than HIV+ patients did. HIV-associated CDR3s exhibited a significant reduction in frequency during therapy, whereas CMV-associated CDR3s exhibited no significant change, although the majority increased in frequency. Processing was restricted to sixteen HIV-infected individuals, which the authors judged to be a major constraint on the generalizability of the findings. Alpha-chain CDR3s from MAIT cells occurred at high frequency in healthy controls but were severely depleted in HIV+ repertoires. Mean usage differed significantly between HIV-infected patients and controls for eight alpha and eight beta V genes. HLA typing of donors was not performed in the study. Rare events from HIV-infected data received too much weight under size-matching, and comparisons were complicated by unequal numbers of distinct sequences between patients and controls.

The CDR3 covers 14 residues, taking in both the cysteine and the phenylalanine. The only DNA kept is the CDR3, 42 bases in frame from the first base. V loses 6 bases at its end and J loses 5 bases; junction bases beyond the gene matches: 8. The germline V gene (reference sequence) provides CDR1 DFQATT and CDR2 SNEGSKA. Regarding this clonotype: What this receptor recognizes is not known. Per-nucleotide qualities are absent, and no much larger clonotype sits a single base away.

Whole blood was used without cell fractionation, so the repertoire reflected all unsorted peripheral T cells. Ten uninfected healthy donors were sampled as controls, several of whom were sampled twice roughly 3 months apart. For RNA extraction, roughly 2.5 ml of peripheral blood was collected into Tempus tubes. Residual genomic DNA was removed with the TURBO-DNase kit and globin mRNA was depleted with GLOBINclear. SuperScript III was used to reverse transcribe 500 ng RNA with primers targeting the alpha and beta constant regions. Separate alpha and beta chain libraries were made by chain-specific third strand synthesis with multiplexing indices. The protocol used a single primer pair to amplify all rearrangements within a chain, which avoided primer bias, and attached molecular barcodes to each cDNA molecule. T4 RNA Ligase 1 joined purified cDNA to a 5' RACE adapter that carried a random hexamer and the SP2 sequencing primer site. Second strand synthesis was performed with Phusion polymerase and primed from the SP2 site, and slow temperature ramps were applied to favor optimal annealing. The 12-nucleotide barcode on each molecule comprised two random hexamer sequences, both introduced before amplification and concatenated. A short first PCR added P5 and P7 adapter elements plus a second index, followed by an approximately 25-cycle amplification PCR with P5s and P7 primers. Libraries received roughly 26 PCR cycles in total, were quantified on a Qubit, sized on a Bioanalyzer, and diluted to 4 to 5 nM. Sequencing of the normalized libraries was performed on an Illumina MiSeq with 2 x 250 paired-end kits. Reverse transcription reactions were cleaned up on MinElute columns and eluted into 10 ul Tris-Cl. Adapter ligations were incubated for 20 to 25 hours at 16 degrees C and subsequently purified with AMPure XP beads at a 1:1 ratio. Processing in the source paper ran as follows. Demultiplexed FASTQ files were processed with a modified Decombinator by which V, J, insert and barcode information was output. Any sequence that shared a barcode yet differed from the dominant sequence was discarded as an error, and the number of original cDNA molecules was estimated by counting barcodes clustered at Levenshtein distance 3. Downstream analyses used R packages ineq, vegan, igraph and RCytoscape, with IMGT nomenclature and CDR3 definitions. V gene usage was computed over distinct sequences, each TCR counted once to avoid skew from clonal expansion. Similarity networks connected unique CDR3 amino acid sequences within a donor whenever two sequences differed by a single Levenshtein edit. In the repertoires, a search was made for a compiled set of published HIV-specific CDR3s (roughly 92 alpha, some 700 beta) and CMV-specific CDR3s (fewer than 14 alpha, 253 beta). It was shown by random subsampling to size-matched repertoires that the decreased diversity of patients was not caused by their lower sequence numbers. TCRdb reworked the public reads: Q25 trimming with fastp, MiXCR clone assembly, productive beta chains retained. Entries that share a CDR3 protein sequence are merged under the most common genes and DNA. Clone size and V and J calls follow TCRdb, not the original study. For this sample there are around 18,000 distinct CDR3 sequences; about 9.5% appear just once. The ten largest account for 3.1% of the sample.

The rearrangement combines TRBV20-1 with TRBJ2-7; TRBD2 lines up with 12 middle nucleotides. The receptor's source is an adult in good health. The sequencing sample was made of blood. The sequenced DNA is TGCAGTGCACCCCTAGCGGGAGGGGACCACGAGCAGTACTTC. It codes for CSAPLAGGDHEQYF.